This T cell receptor beta chain was documented in a study of blood T cells in healthy people across ages. The CDR3 has 16 amino acids. CDR1 is MDHEN, CDR2 SYDVKM, per germline. In regard to this clonotype: Relative to the germline gene, one junction end is altered; a read error may explain this.

With a J-beta primer mix and a sample-barcoded 5' primer, a second PCR ran about 6 to 11 cycles. Samples each returned at least 3 million CDR3-containing paired-end reads. TCRdb re-derived calls from the 5' RACE reads in MiXCR, one entry per CDR3 protein. Of about 1.8 million distinct CDR3 sequences listed, roughly 52% are singletons. The chain carries TRBV28 and TRBJ1-4; D unresolved. The source of this sequence is a woman aged 40 to 49 in good health. The material sequenced was blood. This CDR3 reads CAGSLTPHGGIEKLFF. The CDR3 DNA follows: TGTGCCGGCAGTTTAACCCCCCACGGAGGGATAGAAAAACTGTTTTTT.